This entry lists 31 T cell receptor beta chains sequenced from one sample in a study of a mutant IDH1 vaccine in newly diagnosed glioma. These TCRs' antigens remain unknown. Documented time point: week 23, last vaccination. Mutant IDH1 20-mer peptide, at 300 ug, made up each vaccine dose, with topical imiquimod. The method was immunoSEQ multiplex PCR; TCRdb's version includes in-frame clones alone and lacks a portion of them. Of approximately 44,000 clones in the sample, about 91% were seen once. This sample comprised PBMCs, obtained from a glioma patient whose treatment included an IDH1 peptide vaccine. Every receptor here comes from a man aged 45-60 years with glioma.

This clone was seen only a few times. The genes are TRBV10-2 and TRBJ1-2; D not certain. Germline CDR1 WSHSY, CDR2 SAAADI. V lost 11 bases to trimming and J lost 5 bases, with 18 bases between them. This CDR3 is 13 amino acids long. CDR3 sequence reads: CAAGRPMGYGYTF. CDR3 in DNA: TGCGCCGCGGGCAGGCCAATGGGGTATGGCTACACCTTC.

This rearrangement joins TRBV9 to TRBJ2-1; 15 nucleotides agree with TRBD2. The CDR3 sequence is 17 residues long. With 0 bases clipped from V and 6 bases from J, the junction kept 4 bases outside the gene matches. CDR1 is SGDLS and CDR2 is YYNGEE in the germline V gene. CDR3 nucleotide sequence: TGTGCCAGCAGCGTAGGGACTAGCGGGGGGGCTGTCAATGAGCAGTTCTTC. Protein product: CASSVGTSGGAVNEQFF.

As for this clone: The junction and the germline gene differ at one end; a read error may be behind it. The chain employs TRBV6-6 and TRBJ2-3; 7 positions match TRBD1. The CDR3 length is 14 residues. From germline, CDR1 is MNHNY and CDR2 SVGAGI (reference sequence). Written as DNA, the CDR3 is TGTGCAAGCATCGACAGGGTGATTACAGATACGCAGTATTTT. It specifies CASIDRVITDTQYF.

V is TRBV4-1 and J is TRBJ1-1; 9 bases fit TRBD1. With 3 bases clipped from V and 1 base from J, the junction kept 3 bases outside the gene matches. This CDR3 spans 15 amino acids. The germline gives CDR1 MGHRA, CDR2 YSYEKL. CDR3 bases: TGCGCCAGCAGCCAGACAGGGGGGCCGAACACTGAAGCTTTCTTT. This encodes CASSQTGGPNTEAFF.

The rearrangement joins TRBV30 to TRBJ2-3; 13 nucleotides match TRBD2. The trim removed 2 bases at V and 6 bases at J, leaving 8 bases unmatched. Looked up from germline, CDR1 is GTSNPN and CDR2 is SVGIG (reference sequence). CDR3 length: 16 amino acids. DNA for the CDR3: TGTGCCTGGAGTTCCCGGACTAGCGGGAGAGTCGATACGCAGTATTTT. Amino acids: CAWSSRTSGRVDTQYF.

The chain joins TRBV5-1 to TRBJ2-7, with a possible D match to TRBD2 (6 bases). Trimming stripped 1 base from V and 5 bases from J, with 22 bases between. Germline CDR1 and CDR2: SGHRS and YFSETQ. The CDR3 is 17 residues long. The CDR3 DNA sequence: TGCGCCAGCAGCTTGACAGCCGGGACTCCCGTTTCCCACGAGCAGTACTTC. Translated: CASSLTAGTPVSHEQYF.

V usage is TRBV9 and J usage is TRBJ2-1; 7 nucleotides align to TRBD2. The CDR3 is made up of 14 amino acids. V lost 4 bases to trimming and J lost 11 bases; unmatched junction nucleotides: 12. The germline CDR1 and CDR2 sequences are SGDLS and YYNGEE. The CDR3 protein is CASSIPGAGVKQFF. The CDR3 bases are TGTGCCAGCAGCATACCCGGGGCGGGAGTTAAGCAGTTCTTC.

J is TRBJ2-6 and V is TRBV6-4; D is perhaps TRBD2 (5 bases). V gave up 0 bases and J gave up 4 bases, with 7 bases separating them. The CDR3 totals 15 residues. Germline CDR1 MRHNA, CDR2 SNTAGT. This CDR3 is CASSDSRAGANVLTF. The CDR3 region has the DNA TGTGCCAGCAGTGACTCGAGGGCCGGGGCCAACGTCCTGACTTTC.

The V gene is TRBV6-6, the J gene TRBJ2-3, with 9 bases identical to TRBD2. Germline lookup yields CDR1 MNHNY and CDR2 SVGAGI (reference sequence). V lost 6 bases and J lost 2; bases outside the gene matches: 9. The CDR3 extends over 16 amino acids. The CDR3 DNA reads TGTGCCAGCAGCTTGGGACTAGCACCATACACAGATACGCAGTATTTT. It specifies CASSLGLAPYTDTQYF.

This chain connects TRBV6-5 to TRBJ1-1; tentatively, D is TRBD1 (5 bases). Looked up from germline, CDR1 is MNHEY and CDR2 is SVGAGI. V gave up 6 bases and J gave up 6 bases, with 17 bases separating them. CDR3 length equals 14 residues. The chain's CDR3 is CASSTNSGGAEAFF. The DNA for the CDR3 is TGTGCCAGCAGCACCAATTCTGGGGGTGCTGAAGCTTTCTTT.

The rearrangement joins TRBV19 to TRBJ2-3; possibly TRBD1 for D (6 bases). Deletions cut 4 bases from V and 5 bases from J, with 19 bases between. Germline values: CDR1 LNHDA, CDR2 SQIVND (reference sequence). The CDR3 runs 16 residues. CDR3 loop: CASSTAGDRSLDTQYF. The CDR3 nucleotides read TGTGCCAGTAGTACCGCCGGTGACAGGAGTTTAGATACGCAGTATTTT.

The chain is built from TRBV20-1 and TRBJ2-7; D is tentatively TRBD1 or TRBD2 (5 bases each). Between the trimmed V and J ends, which lost 3 bases and 3 bases, there was a span of 6 bases. This CDR3 has 11 amino acids. Germline CDR1 and CDR2: DFQATT and SNEGSKA (reference sequence). This chain's CDR3 is CSARRGYEQYF. As DNA, the CDR3 is TGCAGTGCTAGGAGGGGCTACGAGCAGTACTTC.

As DNA, the CDR3 is TGTGCCAGCAGTTCCCACCTCCCGACAGGGGATCAAGAGACCCAGTACTTC. Amino acid sequence: CASSSHLPTGDQETQYF. The gene calls are TRBV28 and TRBJ2-5; 8 bases fit TRBD1. Germline-derived CDR1 and CDR2 are MDHEN and SYDVKM. The CDR3 runs to 17 residues. V lost 4 bases and J lost 2; bases outside the gene matches: 12.

The V and J genes are TRBV18 and TRBJ1-1, with 10 bases lining up with TRBD1. J was trimmed by 10 bases and V by 6 bases; bases with no gene match: 5. Per germline, CDR1 KGHSH and CDR2 LQKENI. The CDR3 contains 12 residues. This CDR3 is CASSYGQGVAFF. CDR3 nucleotides: TGTGCCAGCTCTTACGGACAGGGGGTAGCTTTCTTT.

As for this clone: This specimen includes other DNA sequences encoding the same CDR3. The chain uses TRBV5-1 and TRBJ2-2; D is ambiguous. V was cut by 0 bases and J by 1 base, with 4 bases left in between. Per germline, CDR1 SGHRS and CDR2 YFSETQ. The CDR3 is made up of 14 amino acids. CDR3 residues: CASSLGGNTGELFF. The CDR3 DNA reads as TGCGCCAGCAGCTTGGGAGGGAACACCGGGGAGCTGTTTTTT.

As to this clone: A junction boundary mismatches the germline segment, possibly from a read error. This chain connects TRBV2 to TRBJ2-7; tentatively, D is TRBD1 or TRBD2 (5 bases each). The CDR3 consists of 12 residues. The germline gives CDR1 SNHLY, CDR2 FYNNEI. The CDR3: CASSAGTASIRF. CDR3 coding DNA: TGTGCCAGCAGCGCCGGGACCGCCTCAATACGCTTC. Full variable domain (missing parts from reference TRBV2 and TRBJ2-7): EPEVTQTPSHQVTQMGQEVILRCVPISNHLYFYWYRQILGQKVEFLVSFYNNEISEKSEIFDDQFSVERPDGSNFTLKIRSTKLEDSAMYFCASSAGTASIRFGPGTRLTVT.

This rearrangement joins TRBV7-9 to TRBJ1-1; D not certain. Germline CDR1 SEHNR, CDR2 FQNEAQ (reference sequence). The V end was cut by 2 bases, the J end by 0 bases, with 10 bases between. CDR3 length equals 15 residues. The CDR3 nucleotides read TGTGCCAGCAGCTTAAGAAGAGGAATGAACACTGAAGCTTTCTTT. Protein product: CASSLRRGMNTEAFF.

This clone was detected only once. This chain links TRBV4-2 with TRBJ1-6; TRBD1 aligns across 8 bases. CDR1 and CDR2 from the germline V gene are LGHNA and YNFKEQ. V shed 0 bases and J 0 bases; nucleotides not matched to a gene: 7. This CDR3 has 19 residues. In DNA form, the CDR3 reads TGTGCCAGCAGCCAAGAGGGACAGGCCTCGAGCTCCTATAATTCACCCCTCCACTTT. This encodes CASSQEGQASSSYNSPLHF.

The rearrangement uses TRBV14 and TRBJ2-5; the match to TRBD1 covers 8 bases. The V gene's germline CDR1 is SGHDN and CDR2 FVKESK. Unmatched junction bases numbered 12, after V lost 1 base and J lost 5 bases. This CDR3 is built from 17 residues. CDR3 region: CASSQGRTGPARETQYF. In DNA form, the CDR3 reads TGTGCCAGCAGCCAAGGACGGACAGGGCCTGCTCGGGAGACCCAGTACTTC.

The chain carries TRBV4-3 and TRBJ1-5, with a tentative D call TRBD1 (5 bases). The CDR3 is made up of 14 amino acids. Germline V gene data show CDR1 as LGHNA and CDR2 as YSLEER. Trimming removed 3 bases from V and 5 bases from J, with 11 bases in between. CDR3 bases: TGCGCCAGCAGCCATAAAACAGGAGATCAGCCCCAGCATTTT. Protein: CASSHKTGDQPQHF.

This clone was seen more than once but under ten times. This chain uses TRBV18 with TRBJ2-7; 10 bases line up with TRBD1. The germline V gene encodes CDR1 KGHSH and CDR2 LQKENI. This CDR3 has 16 amino acids. Trimming took 3 bases from V and 3 from J; bases not matched to a gene: 8. The CDR3 DNA reads TGTGCCAGCTCACCTGCCGGGACAGGGGCTCTCTACGAGCAGTACTTC. Translated: CASSPAGTGALYEQYF. The full variable domain, its missing parts supplied by reference TRBV18 and TRBJ2-7, is NAGVMQNPRHLVRRRGQEARLRCSPMKGHSHVYWYRQLPEEGLKFMVYLQKENIIDESGMPKERFSAEFPKEGPSILRIQQVVRGDSAAYFCASSPAGTGALYEQYFGPGTRLTVT.

The chain joins TRBV18 to TRBJ1-5; D gene unclear. CDR1 is KGHSH, CDR2 LQKENI, per germline. This CDR3 has 13 residues. V was trimmed by 2 bases and J by 3 bases, leaving 5 bases between them. CDR3 sequence (DNA): TGTGCCAGCTCACCAGCGACCAATCAGCCCCAGCATTTT. Its protein product is CASSPATNQPQHF.

The gene calls are TRBV9 and TRBJ1-2; D perhaps matches TRBD1 (5 bases). The V gene's germline CDR1 is SGDLS and CDR2 YYNGEE. There are 13 residues in the CDR3. The ends were cut back, 4 bases at V and 8 bases at J, with 15 bases in the middle. The CDR3 DNA reads TGTGCCAGCAGCTATGCCGGGACCGAGGGCTACACCTTC. Amino acids: CASSYAGTEGYTF.

The chain recombines TRBV5-6 with TRBJ2-7, with a tentative D call TRBD2 (6 bases). Looked up from germline, CDR1 is SGHDT and CDR2 is YYEEEE. V was trimmed by 1 base and J by 2 bases, leaving 10 bases between them. This CDR3 has 14 amino acids. The CDR3 bases are TGTGCCAGCAGCTTGAGCGGGTCGACCTACGAGCAGTACTTC. Its translation is CASSLSGSTYEQYF.

The J gene is TRBJ1-1, the V gene TRBV30; D perhaps matches TRBD1 (6 bases). Germline CDR1 is GTSNPN and CDR2 is SVGIG (reference sequence). Between the trimmed V and J ends, which lost 1 base and 9 bases, there was a span of 21 bases. This CDR3 is 15 amino acids long. CDR3 nucleotides: TGTGCCTGGAGTGGAGGGGGTGGGCAACTCATCAAAGCTTTCTTT. Translating gives CAWSGGGGQLIKAFF.

The table lists this clone with a few counts. The chain joins TRBV9 to TRBJ1-1; 7 bases agree with TRBD1. This CDR3 has 15 residues. CDR1 is SGDLS, CDR2 YYNGEE, per germline. Losses at the gene ends were 1 base for V and 4 bases for J; bases not matched to a gene: 7. The CDR3 sequence is CASSVSYRGGTEAFF. DNA for the CDR3: TGTGCCAGCAGCGTAAGTTACAGGGGAGGCACTGAAGCTTTCTTT.

The sample holds a few counts of this clone. J is TRBJ2-3 and V is TRBV19, with 11 bases fitting TRBD2. Germline CDR1 reads LNHDA; CDR2 reads SQIVND (reference sequence). The CDR3 loop spans 15 amino acids. The V segment lost 8 bases and the J segment 2 bases; nucleotides outside the gene matches: 6. This chain's CDR3 is CASGGLADYTDTQYF. DNA for the CDR3: TGTGCCAGTGGGGGACTAGCGGATTACACAGATACGCAGTATTTT. Full variable domain (outside the CDR3, taken from reference TRBV19 and TRBJ2-3): DGGITQSPKYLFRKEGQNVTLSCEQNLNHDAMYWYRQDPGQGLRLIYYSQIVNDFQKGDIAEGYSVSREKKESFPLTVTSAQKNPTAFYLCASGGLADYTDTQYFGPGTRLTVL.

The chain has TRBV30 and TRBJ1-4; TRBD1 aligns across 9 bases. This CDR3 is 14 amino acids long. The trim removed 3 bases at V and 7 bases at J, leaving 6 bases unmatched. Looked up from germline, CDR1 is GTSNPN and CDR2 is SVGIG (reference sequence). CDR3 in DNA: TGTGCCTGGAGGTTACGGGACAGGGCTGAAAAACTGTTTTTT. As protein: CAWRLRDRAEKLFF.

This clone was recorded once. The V and J genes are TRBV4-2 and TRBJ2-3, with D perhaps matching TRBD2 (6 bases). V gave up 0 bases and J gave up 1 base, with 11 bases separating them. The CDR3 length is 16 residues. CDR1 and CDR2 (germline): LGHNA, YNFKEQ. CDR3 region: CASSQEGRLGTDTQYF. CDR3 in DNA: TGTGCCAGCAGCCAAGAGGGGAGGCTTGGCACAGATACGCAGTATTTT.

This clone appeared once. CDR3 coding DNA: TGTGCCAGCAGTGAACTTCATTCGGGGAGAGCCAAAAACATTCAGTACTTC. Translated: CASSELHSGRAKNIQYF. The chain uses TRBV2 and TRBJ2-4, with D maybe TRBD2 (5 bases). Germline CDR1 SNHLY, CDR2 FYNNEI. V was clipped by 2 bases and J by 0 bases, with 14 bases between them. The CDR3 loop spans 17 amino acids.

The V gene is TRBV15, the J gene TRBJ1-4; 7 bases match TRBD1. The germline V gene encodes CDR1 LNHNV and CDR2 YYDKDF (reference sequence). This CDR3 has 17 residues. V gave up 7 bases and J gave up 8 bases; unmatched junction bases: 19. The CDR3 sequence is CATMILGTVGRGEKLFF. The CDR3 DNA is TGTGCCACCATGATCCTCGGGACAGTGGGTCGTGGAGAAAAACTGTTTTTT.